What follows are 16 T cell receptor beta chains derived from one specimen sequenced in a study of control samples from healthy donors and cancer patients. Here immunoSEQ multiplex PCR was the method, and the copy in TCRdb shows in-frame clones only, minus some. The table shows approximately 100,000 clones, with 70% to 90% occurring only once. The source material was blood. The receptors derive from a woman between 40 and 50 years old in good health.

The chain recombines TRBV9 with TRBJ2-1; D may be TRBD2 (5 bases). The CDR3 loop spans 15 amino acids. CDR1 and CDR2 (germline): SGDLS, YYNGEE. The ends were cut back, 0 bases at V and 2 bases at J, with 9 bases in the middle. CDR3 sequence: CASSVGTEPYNEQFF. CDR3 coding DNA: TGTGCCAGCAGCGTAGGGACTGAACCCTACAATGAGCAGTTCTTC.

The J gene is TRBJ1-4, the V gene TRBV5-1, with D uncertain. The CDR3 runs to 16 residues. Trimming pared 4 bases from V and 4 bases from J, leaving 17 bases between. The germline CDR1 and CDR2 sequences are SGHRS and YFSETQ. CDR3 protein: CASSPSQQRVNEKLFF. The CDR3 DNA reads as TGCGCCAGCAGCCCGTCTCAACAGAGAGTTAATGAAAAACTGTTTTTT.

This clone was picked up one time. CDR3 coding DNA: TGTGCCAGTAACGGGGCGGGTAATGAAAAACTGTTTTTT. Translating it yields CASNGAGNEKLFF. The J gene is TRBJ1-4, the V gene TRBV19; a weak D match, TRBD1 (5 bases). This CDR3 spans 13 amino acids. Germline lookup yields CDR1 LNHDA and CDR2 SQIVND (reference sequence). V lost 7 bases and J lost 4, with 10 bases in between.

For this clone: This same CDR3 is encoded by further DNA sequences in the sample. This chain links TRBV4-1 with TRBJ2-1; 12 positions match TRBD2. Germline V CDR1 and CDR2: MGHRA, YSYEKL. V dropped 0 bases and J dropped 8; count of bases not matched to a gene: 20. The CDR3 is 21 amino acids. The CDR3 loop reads CASSQDGVRLGLAGGRYEQFF. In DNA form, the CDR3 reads TGCGCCAGCAGCCAAGATGGTGTCCGTTTGGGGCTAGCGGGGGGGCGGTATGAGCAGTTCTTC.

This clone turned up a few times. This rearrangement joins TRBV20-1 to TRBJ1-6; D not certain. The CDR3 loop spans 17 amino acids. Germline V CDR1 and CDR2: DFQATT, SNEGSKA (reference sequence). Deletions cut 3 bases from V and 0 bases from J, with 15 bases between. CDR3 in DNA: TGCAGTGCTAGTCGGGGATACGAAAGCTCCTATAATTCACCCCTCCACTTT. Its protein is CSASRGYESSYNSPLHF.

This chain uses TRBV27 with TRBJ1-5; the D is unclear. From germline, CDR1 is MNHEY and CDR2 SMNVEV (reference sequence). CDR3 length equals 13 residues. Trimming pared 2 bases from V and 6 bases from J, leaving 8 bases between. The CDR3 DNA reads TGTGCCAGCAGTTTAGGCCGGGTTCAGCCCCAGCATTTT. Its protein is CASSLGRVQPQHF.

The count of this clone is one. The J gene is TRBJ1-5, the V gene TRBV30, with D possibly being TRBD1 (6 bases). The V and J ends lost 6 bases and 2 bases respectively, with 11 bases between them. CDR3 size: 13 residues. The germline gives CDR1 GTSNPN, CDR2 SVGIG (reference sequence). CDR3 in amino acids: CACSGGGNQPQHF. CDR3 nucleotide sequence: TGTGCCTGCTCGGGGGGCGGCAATCAGCCCCAGCATTTT.

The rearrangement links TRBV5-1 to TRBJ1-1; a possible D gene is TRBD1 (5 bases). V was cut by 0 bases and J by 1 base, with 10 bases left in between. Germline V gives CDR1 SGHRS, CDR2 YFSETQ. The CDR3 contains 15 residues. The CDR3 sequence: CASSLDSQANTEAFF. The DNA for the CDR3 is TGCGCCAGCAGCTTGGATTCACAGGCGAACACTGAAGCTTTCTTT.

CDR3 sequence reads: CASSPNGVTADTQYF. The DNA for the CDR3 is TGTGCCAGCAGCCCCAATGGGGTAACCGCAGATACGCAGTATTTT. The chain links TRBV7-2 to TRBJ2-3; the D is unclear. Per the germline V gene, CDR1 is SGHTA and CDR2 is FQGNSA. CDR3 length equals 15 residues. V lost 5 bases, J lost 4 bases, and 16 bases lay in between.

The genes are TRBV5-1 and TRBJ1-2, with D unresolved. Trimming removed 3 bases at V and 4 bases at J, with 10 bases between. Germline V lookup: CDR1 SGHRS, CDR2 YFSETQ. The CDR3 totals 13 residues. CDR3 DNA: TGCGCCAGCAGCTATGAGGGAGGCTATGGCTACACCTTC. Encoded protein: CASSYEGGYGYTF.

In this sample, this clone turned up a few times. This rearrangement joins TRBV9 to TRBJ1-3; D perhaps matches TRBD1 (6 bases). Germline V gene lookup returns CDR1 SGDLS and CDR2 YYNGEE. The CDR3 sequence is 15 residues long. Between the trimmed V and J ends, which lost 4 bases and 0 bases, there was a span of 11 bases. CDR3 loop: CASSTQGISGNTIYF. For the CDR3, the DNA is TGTGCCAGCAGCACACAGGGAATCTCTGGAAACACCATATATTTT.

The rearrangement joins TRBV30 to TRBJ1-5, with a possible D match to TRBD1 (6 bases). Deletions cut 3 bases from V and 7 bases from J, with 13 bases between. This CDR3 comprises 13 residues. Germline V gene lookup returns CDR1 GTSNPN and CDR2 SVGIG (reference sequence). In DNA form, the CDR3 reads TGTGCCTGGAGGGCCACAGGGAACCAGCCCCAGCATTTT. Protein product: CAWRATGNQPQHF.

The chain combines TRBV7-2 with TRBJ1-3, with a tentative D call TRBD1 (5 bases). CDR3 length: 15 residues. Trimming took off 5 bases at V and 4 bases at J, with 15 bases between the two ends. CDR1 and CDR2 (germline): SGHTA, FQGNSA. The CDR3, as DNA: TGTGCCAGCAGCATCACCGGGGCCGCCGGAAACACCATATATTTT. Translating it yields CASSITGAAGNTIYF.

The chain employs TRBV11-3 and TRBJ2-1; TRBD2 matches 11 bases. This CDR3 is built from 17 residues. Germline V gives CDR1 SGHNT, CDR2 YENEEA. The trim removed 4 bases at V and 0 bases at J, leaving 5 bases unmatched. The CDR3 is CASSSPSGGSSYNEQFF. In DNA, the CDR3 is TGTGCCAGCAGCTCTCCTAGCGGGGGGAGCTCCTACAATGAGCAGTTCTTC.

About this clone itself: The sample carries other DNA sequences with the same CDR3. The CDR3 DNA is TGTGCCAGCAGTGACAGGGACGGGTGGGGTCAGCCCCAGCATTTT. This gives the protein CASSDRDGWGQPQHF. The chain is built from TRBV2 and TRBJ1-5; possibly TRBD1 for D (5 bases). V shed 3 bases and J shed 6 bases, with 15 bases lying between them. CDR3 length equals 15 residues. Germline V CDR1 and CDR2: SNHLY, FYNNEI.

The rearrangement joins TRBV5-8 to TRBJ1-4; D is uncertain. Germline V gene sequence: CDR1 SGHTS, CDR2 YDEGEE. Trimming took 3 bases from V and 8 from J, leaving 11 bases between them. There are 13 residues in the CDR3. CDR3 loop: CASSSFPEEKLFF. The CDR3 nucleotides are TGTGCCAGCAGCTCGTTCCCCGAGGAAAAACTGTTTTTT.